Below, one T cell receptor (beta chain) is given with its context. What it binds is unknown. Germline CDR1 is MNHEY and CDR2 is SMNVEV (reference sequence). The V and J ends lost 4 bases and 5 bases respectively, with 19 bases between them. The CDR3 extends over 16 amino acids. This sample is drawn from a study of T cells in localized non-small cell lung cancer. Study-level points and caveats: In the blood, greater T cell density corresponded to longer overall survival. Uninvolved nearby lung showed the greatest T cell clonality, exceeding that found in tumor. Appearing in adjacent lung were a median roughly 60 of the top 100 tumor clones. Owing to sequencing of a solitary tumor region, heterogeneity cannot be discounted.

TCRdb's copy holds only in-frame clones and misses some; the assay was immunoSEQ multiplex PCR. The table includes under 12,000 clones, roughly 82% detected once. The chain joins TRBV27 to TRBJ2-3; D is perhaps TRBD2 (5 bases). The sequence came from a female donor over 55 with stage II lung adenocarcinoma. This specimen was peripheral blood mononuclear cells, taken before any cancer treatment. In DNA, the CDR3 is TGTGCCAGCAGTTCCCCTAGCTGGGTTCTTGGAGATACGCAGTATTTT. Translated: CASSSPSWVLGDTQYF.